These 23 T cell receptor beta chains originate from one sample sequenced in a study of tumor and adjacent non-tumor tissue in lung cancer. A modified ARM-PCR protocol with three rounds of nested PCR amplified TCRbeta. TCRdb used MiXCR to reprocess the multiplex PCR reads, holding one entry per CDR3 protein. The sample comprises about 60,000 distinct CDR3 sequences, around two thirds of which are singletons, and about 32% rests with the top ten. The template was RNA from unsorted bulk tissue. Distant lung tissue was collected more than 3 cm away from the tumor edge. The material sequenced was distant non-tumor lung tissue. The receptors shown here come from a man aged 70-80 years with non-small cell lung cancer.

This clonotype was detected many times. The rearrangement links TRBV6-5 to TRBJ2-1; 10 nucleotides match TRBD1. Germline CDR1 reads MNHEY; CDR2 reads SVGAGI. This CDR3 region has 14 residues. Germline trimming cut 5 bases from V and 7 bases from J; bases unmatched to any gene: 5. DNA of the CDR3: TGTGCCAGCAGTCTTGGACAGGGGGGGAATGAGCAGTTCTTC. Translated: CASSLGQGGNEQFF.

As to this clonotype: A read error may account for a junction end that differs from germline. The V gene is TRBV6-6, the J gene TRBJ2-1; D gene unclear. The CDR3 totals 14 residues. Germline loops: CDR1 MNHNY, CDR2 SVGAGI (reference sequence). CDR3 amino acids: CASSYSGISNEQFF. Here the CDR3 DNA reads TGCGCCAGCAGTTACTCTGGCATCTCCAATGAGCAATTCTTC.

The sample holds many counts of this clonotype. CDR3 DNA sequence: TGTGCCAGCAGTAGAGGACGGAACACCGGGGAGCTGTTTTTT. Translation: CASSRGRNTGELFF. V usage is TRBV28 and J usage is TRBJ2-2; D gene uncertain. The CDR3 contains 14 residues. The germline gives CDR1 MDHEN, CDR2 SYDVKM. Trimming removed 5 bases at V and 1 base at J, with 8 bases between.

This clonotype was detected many times. The chain has TRBV24-1 and TRBJ2-3, with TRBD2 matching 8 bases. CDR1 is KGHDR and CDR2 is SFDVKD in the germline V gene. Losses at the gene ends were 5 bases for V and 4 bases for J; bases not matched to a gene: 7. This CDR3 is 15 amino acids long. DNA of the CDR3: TGTGCCACCAGTGTCGGAAGCGGGAGAGCAGATACGCAGTATTTT. Its protein product is CATSVGSGRADTQYF.

Details on this clonotype: A read error may be the cause here, since a much bigger clone is one base away. The genes are TRBV5-5 and TRBJ2-7, with TRBD1 identical over 8 bases. The CDR3 length is 14 residues. The germline gives CDR1 SGHKS, CDR2 YYEKEE (reference sequence). For the CDR3, the DNA is TGTGCCAGCCGACAGGGGTTAAGTTCCTACAAGCAGTACTTC. It is translated as CASRQGLSSYKQYF.

Details on this clonotype: One junction end does not reproduce the germline sequence, and a read error may be involved. The chain links TRBV5-1 to TRBJ2-6; D is ambiguous. The CDR3 has 13 amino acids. Germline loops: CDR1 SGHRS, CDR2 YFSETQ. CDR3 DNA: TGCGCTAGCACCCCCGGTGGGGCCAACGTCCTGACTTTC. Its protein is CASTPGGANVLTF. Full variable domain (rest looked up from reference TRBV5-1 and TRBJ2-6): KAGVTQTPRYLIKTRGQQVTLSCSPISGHRSVSWYQQTPGQGLQFLFEYFSETQRNKGNFPGRFSGRQFSNSRSEMNVSTLELGDSALYLCASTPGGANVLTFGAGSRLTVL.

A note on this clonotype: This could be a read error, since a much larger clone is one nucleotide away. This chain connects TRBV12-3 or TRBV12-4 to TRBJ2-6; D unclear. CDR3 size: 16 residues. CDR3 sequence reads: CAGSLVTVSGANVLTF. The CDR3 DNA reads as TGTGCCGGCAGTTTAGTGACGGTGTCTGGGGCCAACGTCCTGACTTTC.

V gene TRBV11-2 combines with J gene TRBJ1-4; D unclear. V was trimmed by 8 bases and J by 9 bases, leaving 22 bases between them. This CDR3 spans 15 amino acids. Per the germline V gene, CDR1 is SGHAT and CDR2 is FQNNGV. CDR3 region: CASCLIGQGSKKLFF. The CDR3 region has the DNA TGTGCCAGCTGTTTAATAGGGCAAGGGAGTAAAAAACTGTTTTTT.

The rearrangement joins TRBV28 to TRBJ1-4, with D maybe TRBD1 (6 bases). Per germline, CDR1 MDHEN and CDR2 SYDVKM. CDR3 length equals 12 residues. Trimming shortened V by 11 bases and J by 8 bases, and 15 bases separated the two germline ends. The DNA for the CDR3 is TGTGCCGGCACTTTAACAGGGGAAAAACTGTTTTTT. Its translation: CAGTLTGEKLFF.

With regard to this clonotype: A much larger clone differs from this one at a single base, so this may be a read error. The chain joins TRBV4-1 to TRBJ2-1; TRBD2 is a possible D gene (6 bases). Germline V gene data show CDR1 as MGHRA and CDR2 as YSYEKL. This CDR3 region has 16 residues. The V end lost 5 bases, the J end lost 0 bases, and 14 bases lay between the germline ends. The DNA for the CDR3 is TGCGCCAGCAGCTTGATCGTCGGGAGCTCCTACAATGAGCAGTTCTTC. Residues: CASSLIVGSSYNEQFF.

Remarks on this clonotype: Since the CDR3 does not end with the conserved phenylalanine or tryptophan, this likely comes from a read error. V usage is TRBV29-1 and J usage is TRBJ2-7; D remains ambiguous. Germline loops: CDR1 SQVTM, CDR2 ANQGSEA. This CDR3 has 12 amino acids. CDR3 bases: TGCAGAGTTGAAGGAACAGCTTACGAGCAGTACTCC. Residues: CRVEGTAYEQYS.

With respect to this clonotype: One end of the junction does not line up with germline, which may come from a read error. This chain uses TRBV7-3 with TRBJ2-7; D uncertain. CDR1 and CDR2 (germline): SGHTA, FQGTGA. The CDR3 is made up of 14 amino acids. This CDR3 is CAGSLVAPSYEQYF. The CDR3 DNA reads TGTGCCGGCAGCCTGGTGGCACCTAGCTACGAGCAGTACTTC.

This sequence joins TRBV4-1 and TRBJ1-1; maybe TRBD1 (5 bases). V was clipped by 4 bases and J by 5 bases, with 17 bases between them. The CDR3 is 15 residues long. The V gene's germline CDR1 is MGHRA and CDR2 YSYEKL. In nucleotides, the CDR3 is TGCGCCAGCAGCCGGGGGTCTCTAATTGAGACTGAAGCTTTCTTT. This encodes CASSRGSLIETEAFF.

In its sample, this clonotype was seen a few times. Possible read error: a much larger clone is one base away. The V call is TRBV6-6, the J call TRBJ2-7; D remains unclear. The CDR3 consists of 11 residues. Trimming removed 6 bases at V and 9 bases at J, with 12 bases between. Germline CDR1 MNHNY, CDR2 SVGAGI (reference sequence). CDR3 region: CASRATFAQYF. The CDR3 DNA sequence: TGTGCCAGCAGAGCTACGTTTGCGCAGTACTTC.

This clonotype has at least ten counts. This sequence may be a read error, since a much larger clone differs from it by one base. The chain links TRBV11-2 to TRBJ2-3; either TRBD1 or TRBD2 may supply D (5 bases each). The germline CDR1 and CDR2 sequences are SGHAT and FQNNGV. This CDR3 region has 15 residues. V shed 1 base and J shed 6 bases, with 14 bases lying between them. CDR3 region: CASSLARGRRDTQYF. The DNA of the CDR3 is TGTGCCAGCAGCTTAGCAAGGGGAAGGAGGGATACGCAGTATTTT.

This chain links TRBV6-4 with TRBJ2-2; D is unresolved. The ends were cut back, 3 bases at V and 3 bases at J, with 8 bases in the middle. The CDR3 has 14 residues. CDR1 MRHNA and CDR2 SNTAGT come from the germline V gene. CDR3: CASSEGIYTGELFF. In DNA form, the CDR3 reads TGTGCCAGCAGTGAGGGTATTTACACCGGGGAGCTGTTTTTT.

The V and J genes are TRBV5-1 and TRBJ1-6; D is ambiguous. Germline V gene lookup returns CDR1 SGHRS and CDR2 YFSETQ. This CDR3 spans 15 amino acids. V dropped 3 bases and J dropped 7 bases, with 14 bases sitting between them. CDR3 in DNA: TGCGCCAGCAGCTCCCTGGAGGGAACCAATTCACCCCTCCACTTT. Translating it yields CASSSLEGTNSPLHF.

In its sample, this clonotype was seen a few times. Likely a read error: the CDR3 ends without its conserved phenylalanine or tryptophan. The J gene is TRBJ1-5, the V gene TRBV5-6; the D gene is possibly TRBD1 (5 bases). Germline V gene sequence: CDR1 SGHDT, CDR2 YYEEEE. The ends were cut back, 1 base at V and 9 bases at J, with 11 bases in the middle. CDR3 length: 13 amino acids. The CDR3 spells CASSLSGRGPQHL. The CDR3 nucleotides are TGTGCCAGCAGCTTGTCAGGGCGGGGGCCCCAGCATTTG.

Ten or more counts support this clonotype. The rearrangement joins TRBV6-5 to TRBJ1-3; tentative D call: TRBD1 (5 bases). Germline CDR1 and CDR2: MNHEY and SVGAGI. The V end lost 7 bases, the J end lost 4 bases, and 14 bases lay between the germline ends. The length of the CDR3 is 14 residues. The CDR3 loop is CASKSGGTGNTIYF. The CDR3, as DNA: TGTGCCAGCAAATCGGGGGGGACCGGAAACACCATATATTTT.

The V and J genes are TRBV10-3 and TRBJ2-7; the D is unclear. This CDR3 spans 12 amino acids. Germline-derived CDR1 and CDR2 are ENHRY and SYGVKD. CDR3 bases: TGTGTCACTGCGAAGGTAAACTACGAGCAGTACTTC. Translating it yields CVTAKVNYEQYF.

This clonotype appeared once. CDR3: CASSPESLAGVPGELFF. The DNA for the CDR3 is TGTGCCAGCAGCCCCGAATCACTAGCGGGAGTCCCCGGGGAGCTGTTTTTT. The chain links TRBV11-3 to TRBJ2-2; 11 bases are a match to TRBD2. This CDR3 is 17 amino acids long. Germline assignment: CDR1 SGHNT and CDR2 YENEEA. J was trimmed by 6 bases and V by 5 bases; bases with no gene match: 11. The full variable domain, with the rest looked up from reference TRBV11-3 and TRBJ2-2, is EAGVVQSPRYKIIEKKQPVAFWCNPISGHNTLYWYLQNLGQGPELLIRYENEEAVDDSQLPKDRFSAERLKGVDSTLKIQPAELGDSAVYLCASSPESLAGVPGELFFGEGSRLTVL.

This clonotype was detected ten times or more. This sequence joins TRBV12-3 or TRBV12-4 and TRBJ2-3, with 9 bases identical to TRBD2. CDR3 length equals 17 residues. Trimming cost V 4 bases and J 0 bases; bases outside gene matches: 8. The CDR3 DNA is TGTGCCAGCAGTTCCCAGACTAGCGGTTTTAGCACAGATACGCAGTATTTT. Its translation: CASSSQTSGFSTDTQYF.

On this clonotype: Here the CDR3 omits its conserved ending phenylalanine or tryptophan, so a read error is the likely source. No DNA is shown, since the ends of the CDR3 on it are uncertain; the CDR3 is the one TCRdb lists. This chain links TRBV11-2 with TRBJ1-1; TRBD1 is the table's D call and was not checked against the DNA. Both ends counted, the CDR3 spans 15 residues. CDR1 is SGHAT, CDR2 FQNNGV, per germline. The CDR3 loop reads CASNRKATGATEGFS.